This T cell receptor beta chain comes out of a study of chemoradiotherapy in HPV16-positive cancers. Study details: Candidate HPV-specific T-cell clones and common TCR motifs came from functional assays in a couple of HPV16-positive patients.

Germline V gene data show CDR1 as LNHNV and CDR2 as YYDKDF (reference sequence). With 4 bases clipped from V and 5 bases from J, the junction kept 10 bases outside the gene matches. This CDR3 region has 16 residues. This clone was observed once. Sequencing was performed with immunoSEQ multiplex PCR; in TCRdb, only in-frame clones are kept and a portion is missing. Of 600 to 700 clones in the sample, around 89% were seen once. The TCR was taken from a human donor with HPV-associated anogenital cancer. Here the sequenced sample was tumor tissue, taken from a patient who underwent chemoradiotherapy. This chain joins TRBV15 and TRBJ2-2; 7 bases are shared with TRBD1. In nucleotides, the CDR3 is TGTGCCACCAGCAAGCCGGGACAGATCGTGACCGGGGAGCTGTTTTTT. Translating it yields CATSKPGQIVTGELFF.